This is a list of T cell receptor beta chains from one sample in a study of blood T cell repertoires in COVID-19. Assay used: immunoSEQ multiplex PCR; TCRdb lists only in-frame clones, some missing. This sample has 120,000 or so clones, with more than 70% found just once. The specimen sequenced was peripheral blood. The receptors derive from a woman between 50 and 59 years old with acute or convalescent COVID-19. CDR3s include the opening cysteine and the closing phenylalanine or tryptophan. The order of the fields is V gene, clone size, J gene, D gene, CDR3 DNA, CDR3 protein. The D gene is left open where the match is weak. Only some rows state a clone size, as once, few, many or a class for expanded clones.

TRBV5-1	.	TRBJ2-7	TRBD2	TGCGCCAGCAGCCCCCTTGGGAGGGAGGGTTCCTACGAGCAGTACTTC	CASSPLGREGSYEQYF
TRBV5-1	once	TRBJ2-5	TRBD1	TGCGCCAGCAGAAGAGGGTCGGGACAGGGTTTGGGAGAGACCCAGTACTTC	CASRRGSGQGLGETQYF
TRBV3-1/TRBV3-2	.	TRBJ2-1	TRBD2	TGTGCCAGCAGCCGTCCTTCTAGCGGTATCGAAGAGCAGTTCTTC	CASSRPSSGIEEQFF
TRBV28	.	TRBJ1-1	.	TGTGCCAGCAGCGACAAGGCGGCTTTCTTT	CASSDKAAFF
TRBV5-1	.	TRBJ2-3	TRBD2	TGCGCCAGTTTACCAGCGGGAGGTTCGACAGATACGCAGTATTTT	CASLPAGGSTDTQYF
TRBV2	.	TRBJ2-1	TRBD2	TGTGCCAGCACCCGAGGAGGGACTAGCTACAATGAGCAGTTCTTC	CASTRGGTSYNEQFF
TRBV28	.	TRBJ2-3	TRBD2	TGTGCCAGCAGTTTAATCGGGCGGGAGACCGGTACGCAGTATTTT	CASSLIGRETGTQYF
TRBV7-6	once	TRBJ2-7	.	TGTGCCAGCAGCTTAGCCGACAGCCTCATCTACGAGCAGTACTTC	CASSLADSLIYEQYF
TRBV29-1	.	TRBJ1-1	.	TGCAGCGTCCGCCTCCGGGGGGGCGGTGGAGCCGGCACTGAAGCTTTCTTT	CSVRLRGGGGAGTEAFF
TRBV5-1	once	TRBJ1-5	TRBD1	TGCGCCAGCACGGACAGGCCTGGAAATCAGCCCCAGCATTTT	CASTDRPGNQPQHF
TRBV12-5	.	TRBJ2-1	TRBD2	TGTGCTAGTGTTTTTGCGGGAGGGGTGAATGAGCAGTTCTTC	CASVFAGGVNEQFF
TRBV20-1	.	TRBJ2-7	TRBD1	TGCAGTGCTAGTGGTCAGACAGGGGTTTCTCCGGAGCAGTACTTC	CSASGQTGVSPEQYF
TRBV10-3	.	TRBJ2-5	.	TGTGCCATCAGTGACGGCTACCGGGAGAGGCAAGAGACCCAGTACTTC	CAISDGYRERQETQYF
TRBV30	.	TRBJ1-5	TRBD1	TGTGCCTGGAGCCAGGGGGAAGGTCAGCCCCAGCATTTT	CAWSQGEGQPQHF
TRBV19	.	TRBJ2-2	.	TGTGCCAGTAGTATCAGGGACTTCTTCACCGGGGAGCTGTTTTTT	CASSIRDFFTGELFF
TRBV19	.	TRBJ1-1	.	TGTGCCAGTAAACCGAGGGGGGAGGGGACTGAAGCTTTCTTT	CASKPRGEGTEAFF
TRBV2	.	TRBJ1-1	.	TGTGCCAGCAGCCGACGGGTCCTGAACACTGAAGCTTTCTTT	CASSRRVLNTEAFF
TRBV14	once	TRBJ1-1	TRBD1	TGTGCCAGCAGCCAAGTGCAGGGGGCGAACACTGAAGCTTTCTTT	CASSQVQGANTEAFF
TRBV14	.	TRBJ1-2	.	TGTGCCAGCAGCCAAGCCGCACTCTATGGCTACACCTTC	CASSQAALYGYTF
TRBV11-2	.	TRBJ2-2	.	TGTGCCAGCACCCCAGGAGGGGAGCTGTTTTTT	CASTPGGELFF
TRBV19	.	TRBJ2-1	TRBD1	TGTGCCAGTAGTGCCCGACAGGGATGGGCCTACAATGAGCAGTTCTTC	CASSARQGWAYNEQFF
TRBV9	.	TRBJ2-7	.	TGTGCCAGCAGCGCAGACGGGAGTCGCGTCTCCGAGCAGTACTTC	CASSADGSRVSEQYF
TRBV15	.	TRBJ1-6	.	TGTGCCACCAGCAGATCCTCCGGGGGGGACTCACCCCTCCACTTT	CATSRSSGGDSPLHF
TRBV6-5	few	TRBJ1-1	.	TGTGCCAGCACCTCACTGTTTGGGAACACTGAAGCTTTCTTT	CASTSLFGNTEAFF
TRBV24-1	.	TRBJ2-3	TRBD2	TGTGCCACCGGGACTAGCGGCCTCGGAATGGATACGCAGTATTTT	CATGTSGLGMDTQYF
TRBV7-9	.	TRBJ2-7	TRBD1	TGTGCCAGCAGCTTATCCGTGACAGGGGGAGAGCAGTACTTC	CASSLSVTGGEQYF
TRBV6-5	.	TRBJ2-3	TRBD2	TGTGCCAGCCTCCAGGGTGGGGGGGGTACAGATACGCAGTATTTT	CASLQGGGGTDTQYF
TRBV28	.	TRBJ2-7	TRBD2	TGTGCCAGCAGTTCACCCCCGGGGGGCGAGCAGTACTTC	CASSSPPGGEQYF
TRBV5-5	.	TRBJ1-5	.	TGTGCCAGCAGCCCCCGCCAAGGGGCAGGCAATCAGCCCCAGCATTTT	CASSPRQGAGNQPQHF
TRBV11-2	.	TRBJ2-5	TRBD2	TGTGCCAGCAGCTCTTGGGGGGGAGAGACCCAGTACTTC	CASSSWGGETQYF
TRBV27	.	TRBJ2-7	TRBD2	TGTGCCAGCAGATATAGCGGGAGCCGCTACGAGCAGTACTTC	CASRYSGSRYEQYF
TRBV5-8	once	TRBJ2-1	TRBD2	TGTGCCAGCAGGCTCCTTGCAGGCGGGAGCTCCTACAATGAGCAGTTCTTC	CASRLLAGGSSYNEQFF
TRBV24-1	.	TRBJ2-6	TRBD1	TGTGCCACCAGTGATTTTGAATGGGGGACAGGGGACTCTGGGGCCAACGTCCTGACTTTC	CATSDFEWGTGDSGANVLTF
TRBV24-1	.	TRBJ2-5	.	TGTGCCACCAGTGGGTCTGGAGCCTCACAAGAGACCCAGTACTTC	CATSGSGASQETQYF
TRBV6-1	.	TRBJ1-3	.	TGTGCCAGCAGTGAACATTGGGCCCGAAAAAACACCATATATTTT	CASSEHWARKNTIYF
TRBV2	.	TRBJ2-5	TRBD1	TGTGCCAGCAGTGACGGTGTCAGGGGGCGAGAGACCCAGTACTTC	CASSDGVRGRETQYF
TRBV18	.	TRBJ1-3	.	TGTGCCAGCTCCCCACAGAGGACTGACTCGGGAAACACCATATATTTT	CASSPQRTDSGNTIYF
TRBV28	.	TRBJ2-1	.	TGTGCCAGCAGATTTAGCGGGTTAGGGGGTGGTGAGCAGTTCTTC	CASRFSGLGGGEQFF
TRBV5-1	.	TRBJ2-2	TRBD2	TGCGCCAGCCGCTCCTCCAGCGGGAGGAACACCGGGGAGCTGTTTTTT	CASRSSSGRNTGELFF
TRBV6-5	.	TRBJ1-5	TRBD1	TGTGCCAGCACCCGGACAGGTGGGAACAATCAGCCCCAGCATTTT	CASTRTGGNNQPQHF
TRBV6-5	few	TRBJ2-3	TRBD2	TGTGCCAGCAGTCGGACTAGCGTGGGCACAGATACGCAGTATTTT	CASSRTSVGTDTQYF
TRBV29-1	.	TRBJ2-7	.	TGCAGCCCCCCCCGAAGGGGAGGATCCTACGAGCAGTACTTC	CSPPRRGGSYEQYF
TRBV10-1	.	TRBJ2-1	TRBD2	TGCGCCAGCAGTGGTAGCGGGAGTGGCTACAATGAGCAGTTCTTC	CASSGSGSGYNEQFF
TRBV14	.	TRBJ2-1	.	TGTGCCAGCAGCCCGAGACAGGACTCCTACAATGAGCAGTTCTTC	CASSPRQDSYNEQFF